This TCR beta chain was observed in a study of cytomegalovirus exposure and HLA in healthy donors. PCR used 60 Vbeta primers and 13 Jbeta primers. Sequencing was performed with immunoSEQ multiplex PCR; in TCRdb, only in-frame clones are kept and a portion is missing. The ten most abundant clones cover around an eighth of a sample with approximately 58,000 clones. Per germline, CDR1 SGHTA and CDR2 FQGTGA. V shed 2 bases, J shed 9 bases, and the junction held 4 bases outside the gene matches. CDR3 size: 16 residues. While unrecorded immune exposures were likely, the donors were nominally healthy when sampled.

Sequencing was carried out using PBMCs. The clonotype was recovered from a man between 18 and 29 years old in good health and CMV-seropositive. The V call is TRBV7-3, the J call TRBJ2-1; 16 bases are shared with TRBD2. CDR3 region: CASSLGTSGRAGEQFF. The DNA of the CDR3 is TGTGCCAGCAGCTTAGGGACTAGCGGGAGGGCCGGTGAGCAGTTCTTC.